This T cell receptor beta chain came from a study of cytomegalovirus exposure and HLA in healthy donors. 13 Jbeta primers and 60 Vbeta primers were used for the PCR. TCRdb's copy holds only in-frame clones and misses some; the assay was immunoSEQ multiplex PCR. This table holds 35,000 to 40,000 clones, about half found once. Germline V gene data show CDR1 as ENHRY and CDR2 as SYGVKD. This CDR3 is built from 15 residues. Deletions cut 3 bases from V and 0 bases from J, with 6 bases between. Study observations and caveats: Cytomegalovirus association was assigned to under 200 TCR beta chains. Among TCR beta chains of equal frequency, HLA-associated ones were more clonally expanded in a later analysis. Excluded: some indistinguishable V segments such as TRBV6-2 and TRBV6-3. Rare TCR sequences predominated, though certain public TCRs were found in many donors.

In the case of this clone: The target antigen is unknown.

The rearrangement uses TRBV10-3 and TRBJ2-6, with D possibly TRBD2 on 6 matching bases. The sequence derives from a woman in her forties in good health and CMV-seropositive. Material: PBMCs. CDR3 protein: CAISDGGSGANVLTF. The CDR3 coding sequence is TGTGCCATCAGTGACGGGGGCTCTGGGGCCAACGTCCTGACTTTC.